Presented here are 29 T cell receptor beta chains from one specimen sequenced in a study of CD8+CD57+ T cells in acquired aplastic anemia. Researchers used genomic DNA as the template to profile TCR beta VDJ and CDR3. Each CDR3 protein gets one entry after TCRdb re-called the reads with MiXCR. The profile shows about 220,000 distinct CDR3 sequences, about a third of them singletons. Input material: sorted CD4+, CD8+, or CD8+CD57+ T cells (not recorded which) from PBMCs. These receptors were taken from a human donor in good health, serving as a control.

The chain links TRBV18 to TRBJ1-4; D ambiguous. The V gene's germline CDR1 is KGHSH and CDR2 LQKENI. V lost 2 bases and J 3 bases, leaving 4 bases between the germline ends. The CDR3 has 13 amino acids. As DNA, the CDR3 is TGTGCCAGCTCACCAATTTCTAATGAAAAACTGTTTTTT. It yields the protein CASSPISNEKLFF.

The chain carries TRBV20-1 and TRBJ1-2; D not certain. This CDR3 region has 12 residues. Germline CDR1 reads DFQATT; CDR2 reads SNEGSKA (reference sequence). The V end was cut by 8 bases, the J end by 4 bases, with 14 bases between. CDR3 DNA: TGCAGTTTAATGGGAGCTTCCTATGGCTACACCTTC. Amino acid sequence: CSLMGASYGYTF.

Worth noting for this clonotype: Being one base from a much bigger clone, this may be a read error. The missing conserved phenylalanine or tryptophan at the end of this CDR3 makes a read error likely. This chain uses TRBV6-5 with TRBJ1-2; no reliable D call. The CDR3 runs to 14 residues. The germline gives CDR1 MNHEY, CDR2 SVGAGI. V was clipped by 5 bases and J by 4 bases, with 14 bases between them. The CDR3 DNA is TGTGCCAGCAGTCGCTCGATTTTTGCCTATGGCTACACCCTC. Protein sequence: CASSRSIFAYGYTL.

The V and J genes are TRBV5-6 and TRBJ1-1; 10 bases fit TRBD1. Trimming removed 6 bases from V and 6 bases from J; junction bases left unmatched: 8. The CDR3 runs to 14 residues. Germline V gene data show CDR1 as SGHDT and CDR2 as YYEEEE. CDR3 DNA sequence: TGTGCCAGCACCCTAGGACAGGGGGGGTCTGAAGCTTTCTTT. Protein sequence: CASTLGQGGSEAFF.

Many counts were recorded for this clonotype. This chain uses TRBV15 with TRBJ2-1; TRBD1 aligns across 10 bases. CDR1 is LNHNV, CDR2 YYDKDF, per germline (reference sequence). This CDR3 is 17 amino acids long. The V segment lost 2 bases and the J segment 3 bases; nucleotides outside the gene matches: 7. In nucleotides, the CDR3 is TGTGCCACCAGCAGATTCGGGACAGGGGCCAACTACAATGAGCAGTTCTTC. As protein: CATSRFGTGANYNEQFF.

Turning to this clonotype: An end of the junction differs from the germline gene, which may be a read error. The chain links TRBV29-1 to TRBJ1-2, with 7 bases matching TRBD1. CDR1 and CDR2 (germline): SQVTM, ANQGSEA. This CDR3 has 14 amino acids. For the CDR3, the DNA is TGCAGCGTTTCCCCAGGGGGTGCTAACTATGGCTACACCTTT. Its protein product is CSVSPGGANYGYTF.

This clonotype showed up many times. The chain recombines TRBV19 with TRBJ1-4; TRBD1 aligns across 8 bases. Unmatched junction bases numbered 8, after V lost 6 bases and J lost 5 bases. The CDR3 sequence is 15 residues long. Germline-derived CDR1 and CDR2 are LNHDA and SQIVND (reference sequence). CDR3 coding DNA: TGTGCCAGTAGCAGGACAGGGAACGAAAATGAAAAACTGTTTTTT. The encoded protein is CASSRTGNENEKLFF.

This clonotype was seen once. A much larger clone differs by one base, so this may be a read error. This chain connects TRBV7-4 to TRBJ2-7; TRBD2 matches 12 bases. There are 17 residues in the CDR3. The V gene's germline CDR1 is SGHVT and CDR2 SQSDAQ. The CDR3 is CASSLGLAGAGTYEQHF. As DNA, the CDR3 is TGTGCCAGCAGCTTAGGACTAGCGGGGGCGGGTACCTACGAGCAGCACTTC.

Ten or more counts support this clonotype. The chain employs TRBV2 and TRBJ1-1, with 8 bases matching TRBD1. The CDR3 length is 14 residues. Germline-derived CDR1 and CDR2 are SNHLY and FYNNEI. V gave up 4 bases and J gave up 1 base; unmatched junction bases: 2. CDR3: CASSGGTGNTEAFF. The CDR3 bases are TGTGCCAGCAGTGGTGGGACAGGGAACACTGAAGCTTTCTTT.

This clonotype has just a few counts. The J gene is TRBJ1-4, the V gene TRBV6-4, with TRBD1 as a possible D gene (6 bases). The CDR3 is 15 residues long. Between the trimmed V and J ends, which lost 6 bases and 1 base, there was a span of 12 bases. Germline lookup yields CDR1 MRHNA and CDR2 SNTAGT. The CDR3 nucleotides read TGTGCCAGCAGAAGAACAGGGCGAACTAATGAAAAACTGTTTTTT. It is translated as CASRRTGRTNEKLFF.

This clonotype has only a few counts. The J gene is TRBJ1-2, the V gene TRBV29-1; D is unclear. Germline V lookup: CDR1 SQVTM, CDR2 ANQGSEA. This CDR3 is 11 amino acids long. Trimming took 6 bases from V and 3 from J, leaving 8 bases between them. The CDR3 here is CSVSDDYGYTF. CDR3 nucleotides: TGCAGCGTGTCGGACGACTATGGCTACACCTTC.

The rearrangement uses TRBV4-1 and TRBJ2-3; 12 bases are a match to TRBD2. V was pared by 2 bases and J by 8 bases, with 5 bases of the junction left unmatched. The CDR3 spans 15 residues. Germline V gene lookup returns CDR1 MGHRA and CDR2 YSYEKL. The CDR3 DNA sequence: TGCGCCAGCAGCCAAAGGACTAGCGGGGACTTTACGCAGTATTTT. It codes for CASSQRTSGDFTQYF.

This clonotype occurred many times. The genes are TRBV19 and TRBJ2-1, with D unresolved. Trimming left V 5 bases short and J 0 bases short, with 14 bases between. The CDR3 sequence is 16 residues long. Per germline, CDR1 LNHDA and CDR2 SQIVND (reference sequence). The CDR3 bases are TGTGCCAGTAGTCCCCGACCCTATGGCTCCTACAATGAGCAGTTCTTC. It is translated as CASSPRPYGSYNEQFF.

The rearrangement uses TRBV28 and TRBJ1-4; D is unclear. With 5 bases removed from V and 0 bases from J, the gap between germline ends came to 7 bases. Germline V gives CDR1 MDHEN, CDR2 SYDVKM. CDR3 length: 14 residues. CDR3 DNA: TGTGCCAGCAGTCGACGTCCAACTAATGAAAAACTGTTTTTT. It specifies CASSRRPTNEKLFF.

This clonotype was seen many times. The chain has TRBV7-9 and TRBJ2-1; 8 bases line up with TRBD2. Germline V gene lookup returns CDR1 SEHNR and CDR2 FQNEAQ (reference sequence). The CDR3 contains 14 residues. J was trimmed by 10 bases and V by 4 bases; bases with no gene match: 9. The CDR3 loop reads CASSSPTSALEQFF. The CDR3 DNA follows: TGTGCCAGCAGCTCACCGACTAGCGCTCTAGAGCAGTTCTTC.

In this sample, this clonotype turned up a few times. The CDR3 loop is CATSDLWTGRYNSPLHF. Here the CDR3 DNA reads TGTGCCACCAGTGATTTATGGACAGGGCGCTATAATTCACCCCTCCACTTT. The chain employs TRBV24-1 and TRBJ1-6; 8 bases fit TRBD1. V was clipped by 1 base and J by 3 bases; unmatched bases: 4. Germline V lookup: CDR1 KGHDR, CDR2 SFDVKD. This CDR3 comprises 17 residues.

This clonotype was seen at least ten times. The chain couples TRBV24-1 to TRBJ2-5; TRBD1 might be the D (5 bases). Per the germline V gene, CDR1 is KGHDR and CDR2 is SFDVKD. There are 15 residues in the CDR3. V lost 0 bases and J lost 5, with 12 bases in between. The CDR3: CATSDLVQGRETQYF. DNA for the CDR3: TGTGCCACCAGTGATTTGGTGCAGGGTCGGGAGACCCAGTACTTC.

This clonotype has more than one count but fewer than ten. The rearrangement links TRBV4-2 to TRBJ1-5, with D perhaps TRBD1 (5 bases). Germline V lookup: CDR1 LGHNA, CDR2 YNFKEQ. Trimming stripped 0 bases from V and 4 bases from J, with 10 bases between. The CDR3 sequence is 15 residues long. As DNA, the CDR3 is TGTGCCAGCAGCCAAGATTCAGGGCCGAATCAGCCCCAGCATTTT. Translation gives CASSQDSGPNQPQHF.

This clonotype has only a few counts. In DNA form, the CDR3 reads TGCGCCAGCAGCCCCGGGACAGGGGTCCGGGGGAACACTGAAGCTTTCTTT. Translated, it gives CASSPGTGVRGNTEAFF. This chain uses TRBV5-1 with TRBJ1-1; TRBD1 matches 10 bases. Trimming cost V 4 bases and J 1 base; bases outside gene matches: 10. This CDR3 is built from 17 residues. Germline V gene lookup returns CDR1 SGHRS and CDR2 YFSETQ.

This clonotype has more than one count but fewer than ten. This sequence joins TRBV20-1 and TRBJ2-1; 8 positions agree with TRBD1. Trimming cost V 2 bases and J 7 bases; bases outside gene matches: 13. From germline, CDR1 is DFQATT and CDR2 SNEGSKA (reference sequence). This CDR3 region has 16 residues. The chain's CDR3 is CSARSGAGGVLNEQFF. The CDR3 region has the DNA TGCAGTGCTAGATCGGGGGCAGGGGGCGTATTGAATGAGCAGTTCTTC.

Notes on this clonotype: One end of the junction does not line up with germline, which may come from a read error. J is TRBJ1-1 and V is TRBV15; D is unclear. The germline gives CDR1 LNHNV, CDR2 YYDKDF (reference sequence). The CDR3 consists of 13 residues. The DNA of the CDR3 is TGTGCCAGCAGCGTACAGACGAACACTGAAGCTTTCTTT. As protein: CASSVQTNTEAFF.

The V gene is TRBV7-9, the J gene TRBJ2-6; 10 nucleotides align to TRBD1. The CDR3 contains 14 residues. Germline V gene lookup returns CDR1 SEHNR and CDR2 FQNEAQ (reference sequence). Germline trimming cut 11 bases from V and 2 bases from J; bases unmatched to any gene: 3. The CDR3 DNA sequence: TGTGCCTGGGACAGGGGTACTGGGGCCAACGTCCTGACTTTC. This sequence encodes CAWDRGTGANVLTF.

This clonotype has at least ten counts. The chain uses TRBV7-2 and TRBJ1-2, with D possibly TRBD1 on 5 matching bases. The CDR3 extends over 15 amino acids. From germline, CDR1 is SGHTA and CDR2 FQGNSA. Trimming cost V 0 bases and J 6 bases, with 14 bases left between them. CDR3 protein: CASSLAGTATNGYTF. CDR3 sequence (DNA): TGTGCCAGCAGCTTAGCCGGGACGGCAACTAATGGCTACACCTTC. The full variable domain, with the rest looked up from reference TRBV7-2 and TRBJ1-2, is GAGVSQSPSNKVTEKGKDVELRCDPISGHTALYWYRQSLGQGLEFLIYFQGNSAPDKSGLPSDRFSAERTGGSVSTLTIQRTQQEDSAVYLCASSLAGTATNGYTFGSGTRLTVV.

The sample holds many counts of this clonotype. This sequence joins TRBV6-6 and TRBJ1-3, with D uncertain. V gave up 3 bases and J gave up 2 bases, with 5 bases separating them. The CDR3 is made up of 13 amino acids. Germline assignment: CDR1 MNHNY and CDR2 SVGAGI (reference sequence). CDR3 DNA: TGTGCCAGCAGTTATGGGGCTGGAAACACCATATATTTT. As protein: CASSYGAGNTIYF.

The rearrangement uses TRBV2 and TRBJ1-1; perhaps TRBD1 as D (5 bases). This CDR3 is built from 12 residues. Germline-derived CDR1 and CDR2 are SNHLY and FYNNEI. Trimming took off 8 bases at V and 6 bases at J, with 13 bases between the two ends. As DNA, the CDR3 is TGTGCCAGCTCGCAGGGAACATCTGAAGCTTTCTTT. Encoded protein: CASSQGTSEAFF.

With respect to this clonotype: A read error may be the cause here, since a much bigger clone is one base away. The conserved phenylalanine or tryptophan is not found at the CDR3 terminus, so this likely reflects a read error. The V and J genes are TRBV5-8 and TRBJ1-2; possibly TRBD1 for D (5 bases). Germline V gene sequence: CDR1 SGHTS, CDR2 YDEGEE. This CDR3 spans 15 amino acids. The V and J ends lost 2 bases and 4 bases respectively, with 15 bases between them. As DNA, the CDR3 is TGTGCCAGCAGCTTAGGCCTTGACAGAGGCTATGGCTACACCCTC. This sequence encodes CASSLGLDRGYGYTL.

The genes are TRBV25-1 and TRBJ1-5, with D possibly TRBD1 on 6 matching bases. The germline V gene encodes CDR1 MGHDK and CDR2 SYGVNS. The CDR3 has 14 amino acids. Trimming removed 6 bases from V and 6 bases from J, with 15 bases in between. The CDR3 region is CASSRGEVGQPQHF. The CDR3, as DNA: TGTGCCAGCAGCAGGGGCGAGGTGGGTCAGCCCCAGCATTTT. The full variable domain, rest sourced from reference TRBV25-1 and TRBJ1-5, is EADIYQTPRYLVIGTGKKITLECSQTMGHDKMYWYQQDPGMELHLIHYSYGVNSTEKGDLSSESTVSRIRTEHFPLTLESARPSHTSQYLCASSRGEVGQPQHFGDGTRLSIL.

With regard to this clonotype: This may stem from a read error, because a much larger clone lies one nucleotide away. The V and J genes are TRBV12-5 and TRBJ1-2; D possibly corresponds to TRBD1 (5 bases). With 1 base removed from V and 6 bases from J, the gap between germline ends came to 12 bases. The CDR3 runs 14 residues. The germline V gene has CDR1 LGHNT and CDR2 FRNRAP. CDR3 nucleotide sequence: TGTGCTAGTGGTTTGGGGATAGGGGTTCATGGCTACACCTTC. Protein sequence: CASGLGIGVHGYTF.

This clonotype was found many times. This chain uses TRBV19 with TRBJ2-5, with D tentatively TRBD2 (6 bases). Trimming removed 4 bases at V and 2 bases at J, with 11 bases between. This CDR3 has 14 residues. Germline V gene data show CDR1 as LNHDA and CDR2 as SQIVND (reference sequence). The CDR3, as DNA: TGTGCCAGTAGTAGAGCCGGGAGACAAGAGACCCAGTACTTC. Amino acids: CASSRAGRQETQYF.